This is a list of T cell receptor beta chains from one sample in a study of blood T cells in healthy people across ages. TCRdb independently ran MiXCR on the 5' RACE reads; one entry per CDR3 protein. Among roughly 830,000 distinct CDR3 sequences listed, approximately 67% were seen once. Material for sequencing was blood. The source of these receptors is a man aged 30 to 45 in good health. CDR3s include the opening cysteine and the closing phenylalanine or tryptophan. The D gene is left open where the match is weak. The size of a clone is reported for some rows only, either as once, few or many, or as a class for expanded clones.

TRBV7-6	.	TRBJ2-7	few	CASSLWPPRQAPYEQYF	TGTGCCAGCAGCTTATGGCCCCCGCGACAGGCCCCCTACGAGCAGTACTTC
TRBV4-2	.	TRBJ2-5	once	CASSQDGDETQYF	TGTGCCAGCAGCCAGGACGGCGACGAGACCCAGTACTTC
TRBV5-5	.	TRBJ2-3	.	CASRELGGATDTQYF	TGTGCCAGCAGGGAGTTGGGCGGGGCCACAGATACGCAGTATTTT
TRBV4-3	.	TRBJ1-2	.	CASSHETGYGYTF	TGCGCCAGCAGCCACGAGACAGGCTATGGCTACACCTTC
TRBV6-2/TRBV6-3	TRBD1	TRBJ2-7	.	CASRLRGTGVSEQYF	TGTGCCAGCAGGCTCCGGGGGACAGGGGTTTCCGAGCAGTACTTC
TRBV20-1	TRBD1	TRBJ2-7	few	CSAGDPGTVKYEQYF	TGCAGTGCAGGGGACCCCGGGACAGTGAAGTACGAGCAGTACTTC
TRBV20-1	.	TRBJ2-6	.	CSARFSGANVLTF	TGCAGTGCTAGGTTCTCTGGGGCCAACGTCCTGACTTTC
TRBV27	.	TRBJ2-7	few	CASSRTGRVDEQYF	TGTGCCAGCAGTCGAACAGGGAGGGTCGACGAGCAGTACTTC
TRBV27	TRBD1	TRBJ2-7	.	CASMGQGPYEQYF	TGTGCCAGCATGGGACAGGGGCCCTACGAGCAGTACTTC
TRBV24-1	.	TRBJ1-5	.	CATSDLKGQPQHF	TGTGCCACCAGTGATTTAAAGGGACAGCCCCAGCATTTT
TRBV4-3	TRBD1	TRBJ2-5	few	CASSLHTGTEETQYF	TGCGCCAGCAGCCTGCACACCGGGACAGAAGAGACCCAGTACTTC
TRBV27	TRBD1	TRBJ1-6	.	CASTTGQGVLNSPLHF	TGTGCCAGCACCACCGGACAGGGCGTGTTGAATTCACCCCTCCACTTT
TRBV9	TRBD2	TRBJ2-3	.	CASSGSGGTLTDTQYF	TGTGCCAGCAGCGGTAGCGGGGGCACCCTCACAGATACGCAGTATTTT
TRBV29-1	.	TRBJ2-3	many	CSVDTGTRRAVDTQYF	TGCAGCGTTGACACAGGTACTAGGAGGGCCGTAGATACGCAGTATTTT
TRBV6-6	TRBD1	TRBJ2-7	.	CASSYSSDRGDEQYF	TGTGCCAGCAGTTACTCGTCGGACAGGGGGGACGAGCAGTACTTC
TRBV29-1	.	TRBJ2-4	.	CSVEGAGRGNIQYF	TGCAGCGTTGAAGGAGCAGGGAGAGGAAACATTCAGTACTTC
TRBV4-3	.	TRBJ1-2	few	CASSQGEGRANYGYTF	TGCGCCAGCAGCCAAGGGGAAGGAAGAGCTAACTATGGCTACACCTTC
TRBV10-3	.	TRBJ2-7	once	CAITHFEQYF	TGTGCCATCACCCATTTCGAGCAGTACTTC
TRBV12-3/TRBV12-4	.	TRBJ2-6	.	CASTSVGKPNVLTF	TGTGCCAGCACTTCCGTGGGGAAGCCCAACGTCCTGACTTTC
TRBV7-3	TRBD2	TRBJ2-5	once	CASSLGGGAVETQYF	TGTGCCAGCAGCTTAGGCGGGGGGGCGGTTGAGACCCAGTACTTC
TRBV20-1	TRBD1	TRBJ1-5	.	CSARELQGEWNQPQHF	TGCAGTGCTAGAGAACTACAGGGGGAGTGGAATCAGCCCCAGCATTTT
TRBV2	TRBD1	TRBJ2-4	.	CASYGQGAKKQYF	TGTGCCAGCTATGGACAGGGGGCGAAGAAGCAGTACTTC
TRBV27	.	TRBJ2-1	.	CASISGYGPYNEQFF	TGTGCCAGCATCTCAGGGTATGGTCCCTACAATGAGCAGTTCTTC
TRBV6-1	TRBD1	TRBJ2-7	.	CASRLDRGYEQYF	TGTGCCAGCAGGCTGGACAGGGGGTACGAGCAGTACTTC
TRBV12-3/TRBV12-4	.	TRBJ2-2	few	CASTWGSDGELFF	TGTGCCAGCACGTGGGGATCGGACGGGGAGCTGTTTTTT
TRBV28	TRBD1	TRBJ2-7	.	CASSSPTGVYEQYF	TGTGCCAGCAGTTCACCGACAGGGGTCTACGAGCAGTACTTC
TRBV7-3	TRBD1	TRBJ2-1	.	CASSLWPGQGNNEQFF	TGTGCCAGCAGCTTATGGCCGGGACAGGGGAACAATGAGCAGTTCTTC
TRBV20-1	.	TRBJ2-3	.	CSAFDLGGSSWDTQYF	TGCAGTGCTTTCGACCTTGGGGGCAGCTCATGGGATACGCAGTATTTT
TRBV7-3	.	TRBJ1-2	.	CASGRERRGPYGYTF	TGTGCCAGCGGGAGGGAAAGACGGGGTCCCTATGGCTACACCTTC
TRBV4-2	.	TRBJ2-1	.	CASSQDEGGDKFF	TGTGCCAGCAGCCAAGATGAGGGCGGGGACAAGTTCTTC
TRBV15	.	TRBJ1-1	.	CATSRTGATEAFF	TGTGCCACCAGCCGTACAGGTGCCACTGAAGCTTTCTTT
TRBV29-1	TRBD2	TRBJ2-3	.	CSARLAGGGDTQYF	TGCAGCGCCAGACTAGCGGGGGGTGGAGATACGCAGTATTTT
TRBV12-3/TRBV12-4	.	TRBJ2-3	.	CASSVGHEDTQYF	TGTGCCAGCAGTGTAGGGCACGAGGATACGCAGTATTTT
TRBV27	.	TRBJ1-2	few	CASSFSRDVNYGYTF	TGTGCCAGCAGTTTTTCGCGGGACGTTAACTATGGCTACACCTTC
TRBV10-2	.	TRBJ2-1	.	CASSEPGDGVDEQFF	TGCGCCAGCAGTGAACCGGGGGATGGAGTCGATGAGCAGTTCTTC
TRBV4-3	.	TRBJ1-6	.	CASSLDRVRNNNSPLHF	TGCGCCAGCAGCCTAGATCGGGTGCGGAATAATAATTCACCCCTCCACTTT
TRBV7-6	.	TRBJ2-7	.	CASSLSGGIYEQYF	TGTGCCAGCAGCTTATCCGGGGGCATCTACGAGCAGTACTTC
TRBV3-1	.	TRBJ2-7	.	CASSQEGGPTPYF	TGTGCCAGCAGCCAAGAAGGAGGACCGACTCCGTACTTC